This TCR beta chain was sequenced in a study of long-term antiretroviral therapy in people with HIV. CDR3 length equals 12 residues. With 2 bases removed from V and 5 bases from J, the gap between germline ends came to 6 bases. Per germline, CDR1 LGHNA and CDR2 YSLEER. Running of the v3.0 immunoSEQ assay took place at survey level. The data were produced by immunoSEQ multiplex PCR, yet TCRdb's version contains in-frame clones alone and is incomplete. Of approximately 16,000 clones listed, approximately 85% are singletons. Sequencing was performed on unsorted PBMCs, taken 0.5 years after starting antiretroviral therapy. The gene calls are TRBV4-3 and TRBJ1-2; D uncertain. This TCR was recovered from a woman aged 40 to 55 with HIV. CDR3 coding DNA: TGCGCCAGCAGCCAAAAGGGTTATGGCTACACCTTC. Amino acid sequence: CASSQKGYGYTF.